This note documents a single TCR beta chain sequence. The data stem from a study of blood T cell repertoires in COVID-19. On the study more broadly: The study drew acute and convalescent COVID-19 samples from the United States, Italy and Spain. Nucleic acid was either cDNA or gDNA, and it came from T cells, B-cell-depleted T cells, or PBMCs.

Using immunoSEQ multiplex PCR, the repertoire was profiled, and TCRdb retains in-frame clones only, with some absent. Seen here are some 120,000 clones, approximately 89% observed once, and the top ten hold 4.3%. The ends lost 1 base at V and 0 bases at J; junction bases unmatched: 4. Germline assignment: CDR1 SGHTA and CDR2 FQGTGA. The CDR3 consists of 17 residues. This receptor was obtained from a human donor in a cohort sampled during active COVID-19. The gene calls are TRBV7-3 and TRBJ2-1; TRBD2 matches at 9 bases. Sequenced sample: peripheral blood. CDR3 DNA sequence: TGTGCCAGCAGCTTAAGGGAAGCGGGGGGCTCCTACAATGAGCAGTTCTTC. It is translated as CASSLREAGGSYNEQFF.